Sequencing of this T cell receptor (beta chain) was carried out in a study of response to subunit inactivated influenza vaccine (dated by TCRdb to between 2017 and 2018). Context from the whole study: The study used deep quantitative T cell receptor repertoire profiling to track responses to a trivalent subunit inactivated influenza vaccine.

After removal of 5 bases from V and 4 bases from J, the junction retains 4 bases not matched to a gene. As encoded in the germline V gene, CDR1 is LGHNA while CDR2 is YNFKEQ. Counted from cysteine to phenylalanine, this CDR3 has 15 amino acids. The DNA shown is the 45-base CDR3, in frame from base 1. To prepare the library, RT-PCR was applied. Sequenced on an Illumina HiSeq 2500. Starting from the raw public reads, TCRdb applied fastp trimming at Q25, assembled clones with MiXCR and retained in-frame beta chains. Entries are consolidated by CDR3 protein sequence, retaining the most common genes and DNA. The sample data list hundreds of thousands of distinct CDR3 sequences, and approximately 18% of these were observed just once. The ten largest clones take up about 11% of the sample. This clonotype was seen repeatedly, ten times or more. The antigen it binds to is not known. Per-base quality was not reported, and no clone a single base away is much larger than it.

Broad study findings and their caveats: According to the authors, only a limited number of new T cells may be recruited by each seasonal influenza vaccination.

The chain couples TRBV4-2 to TRBJ2-3; 12 nucleotides in the junction match TRBD2. The receptor's source is a man aged 45-60 years who received an inactivated influenza vaccine. Donor details come from another sample of the same person, matched by shared clones. This material consisted of PBMCs from blood, taken roughly 5 days after vaccination. The sequenced DNA: TGTGCCAGCAGCGCACTAGCGGGGGGTCCAGATACGCAGTATTTT. Its coded protein is CASSALAGGPDTQYF.